The sample holds many counts of the clone carrying this TCR beta chain. Its antigen is unknown. These data are taken from a study of T cells in Graves' hyperthyroidism and ophthalmopathy. Broader study findings: Blood also carried most thyroid clonotypes expanded above 0.001. Onset of ophthalmopathy came a median 6.5 months after the model predicted it.

Trimming cost V 6 bases and J 9 bases; bases outside gene matches: 2. This CDR3 has 13 amino acids. Amplification of TCR beta CDR3 regions used RNA as the template. HTBI primers drove first-round RT-PCR of the TCR CDR3. TCRdb re-called the multiplex PCR reads with MiXCR, one entry per CDR3 protein. The data contain 350,000 or so distinct CDR3 sequences, about a sixth of them seen just once; the ten biggest clones take up 15% to 19%. The sequencing input was blood. The TCR was taken from a woman aged 40 to 55 with Graves' ophthalmopathy. The V and J genes are TRBV12-3 or TRBV12-4 and TRBJ1-6; TRBD1 matches at 10 bases. This chain's CDR3 is CASSGTGVSPLHF. As DNA, the CDR3 is TGTGCCAGCAGCGGGACAGGGGTTTCACCCCTCCACTTT.